Below are 18 T cell receptor beta chains sequenced from a single sample in a study of T cells after yellow fever vaccination. TCRdb reprocessed the 5' RACE reads via MiXCR and lists one record per CDR3 protein. The repertoire includes roughly 250,000 distinct CDR3 sequences, roughly 13% of them detected once, and roughly 0.5% sits in the top ten. Sequencing was performed on CD4+ T cells sorted from PBMCs, taken 45 days after the yellow fever booster vaccination. These receptor sequences come from a man aged 25 to 40 who received the YFV17D yellow fever vaccine.

This clonotype showed up just a few times. The chain has TRBV5-1 and TRBJ2-3; 10 nucleotides line up with TRBD2. CDR3 length: 19 amino acids. The trim removed 1 base at V and 5 bases at J, leaving 16 bases unmatched. Germline CDR1 reads SGHRS; CDR2 reads YFSETQ. The CDR3 region is CASSLSTASGRSSGDTQYF. As DNA, the CDR3 is TGCGCCAGCAGCTTGAGTACGGCTAGCGGGAGAAGTAGCGGAGATACGCAGTATTTT. The full variable domain, completed using reference TRBV5-1 and TRBJ2-3, is KAGVTQTPRYLIKTRGQQVTLSCSPISGHRSVSWYQQTPGQGLQFLFEYFSETQRNKGNFPGRFSGRQFSNSRSEMNVSTLELGDSALYLCASSLSTASGRSSGDTQYFGPGTRLTVL.

This chain uses TRBV30 with TRBJ1-5; no reliable D call. The germline gives CDR1 GTSNPN, CDR2 SVGIG (reference sequence). Between the trimmed V and J ends, which lost 1 base and 9 bases, there was a span of 13 bases. The CDR3 has 13 residues. CDR3 region: CAWSDGARGPQHF. The CDR3 coding sequence is TGTGCCTGGAGTGATGGCGCCCGGGGGCCCCAGCATTTT.

V and J are TRBV7-6 and TRBJ2-3; D is unresolved. The CDR3 runs to 17 residues. V lost 1 base and J 6 bases, leaving 20 bases between the germline ends. The germline CDR1 and CDR2 sequences are SGHVS and FNYEAQ. CDR3 DNA sequence: TGTGCCAGCAGCTTAGGTCCTAGTCGCTCCCCGAAGGATACGCAGTATTTT. Protein sequence: CASSLGPSRSPKDTQYF.

The chain carries TRBV5-1 and TRBJ2-5; 7 bases fit TRBD1. V dropped 4 bases and J dropped 3; count of bases not matched to a gene: 9. CDR3 length: 15 residues. Germline-derived CDR1 and CDR2 are SGHRS and YFSETQ. CDR3 in amino acids: CASSRTGTVEETQYF. Written as DNA, the CDR3 is TGCGCCAGCAGCAGGACCGGGACAGTAGAAGAGACCCAGTACTTC.

V gene TRBV5-1 combines with J gene TRBJ2-7; tentative D call: TRBD1 (6 bases). CDR1 and CDR2 from the germline V gene are SGHRS and YFSETQ. The CDR3 covers 16 residues. The ends were cut back, 0 bases at V and 3 bases at J, with 16 bases in the middle. This CDR3 is CASSLDGQGPVYEQYF. DNA for the CDR3: TGCGCCAGCAGCTTGGACGGTCAGGGGCCCGTCTACGAGCAGTACTTC.

The chain combines TRBV7-6 with TRBJ2-3; D is uncertain. CDR1 and CDR2 from the germline V gene are SGHVS and FNYEAQ. The CDR3 has 15 amino acids. The germline V and J ends were trimmed by 1 base and 0 bases, with 8 bases remaining between them. As DNA, the CDR3 is TGTGCCAGCAGCTTAGGGGTACGAAGCACAGATACGCAGTATTTT. This translates into CASSLGVRSTDTQYF. The variable domain in full, with the rest retrieved from reference TRBV7-6 and TRBJ2-3, is GAGVSQSPRYKVTKRGQDVALRCDPISGHVSLYWYRQALGQGPEFLTYFNYEAQQDKSGLPNDRFSAERPEGSISTLTIQRTEQRDSAMYRCASSLGVRSTDTQYFGPGTRLTVL.

The rearrangement links TRBV10-3 to TRBJ2-1; D is perhaps TRBD1 or TRBD2 (5 bases each). The length of the CDR3 is 15 residues. Germline CDR1 and CDR2: ENHRY and SYGVKD. V lost 6 bases and J lost 0, with 12 bases in between. The CDR3 bases are TGTGCCATCAGGAATGGGGGTTACTCCTACAATGAGCAGTTCTTC. It encodes CAIRNGGYSYNEQFF.

This clonotype was found once. The gene calls are TRBV25-1 and TRBJ2-7; D is perhaps TRBD1 (5 bases). The ends were cut back, 4 bases at V and 2 bases at J, with 6 bases in the middle. The germline gives CDR1 MGHDK, CDR2 SYGVNS. CDR3 length equals 12 residues. This CDR3 is CASSGGPYEQYF. The CDR3 DNA reads as TGTGCCAGCAGTGGGGGCCCCTACGAGCAGTACTTC.

This clonotype was counted between two and nine times. The rearrangement links TRBV4-3 to TRBJ2-5, with 10 bases matching TRBD2. Germline values: CDR1 LGHNA, CDR2 YSLEER. V lost 4 bases, J lost 1 base, and 3 bases stayed unmatched. This CDR3 region has 15 residues. The CDR3 sequence is CASSRWTSGQETQYF. The DNA for the CDR3 is TGCGCCAGCAGCCGTTGGACTAGCGGCCAAGAGACCCAGTACTTC.

This clonotype has only a few counts. V usage is TRBV7-2 and J usage is TRBJ2-7, with D maybe TRBD2 (5 bases). From germline, CDR1 is SGHTA and CDR2 FQGNSA. This CDR3 has 11 residues. Trimming removed 5 bases from V and 3 bases from J, with 5 bases in between. The CDR3 here is CASSGLYEQYF. The CDR3 DNA sequence: TGTGCCAGCAGCGGACTCTACGAGCAGTACTTC.

The V and J genes are TRBV7-9 and TRBJ2-1, with TRBD2 matching 7 bases. Germline V gene sequence: CDR1 SEHNR, CDR2 FQNEAQ (reference sequence). V lost 3 bases to trimming and J lost 2 bases; unmatched junction nucleotides: 7. The CDR3 has 16 amino acids. Here the CDR3 reads CASSFSSGKAYNEQFF. The CDR3 DNA sequence: TGTGCCAGCAGCTTTTCCAGCGGGAAAGCCTACAATGAGCAGTTCTTC.

This clonotype has only a few counts. The genes are TRBV14 and TRBJ2-5; TRBD1 agrees at 7 bases. Germline V lookup: CDR1 SGHDN, CDR2 FVKESK. V dropped 2 bases and J dropped 2; count of bases not matched to a gene: 5. The CDR3 contains 15 residues. As DNA, the CDR3 is TGTGCCAGCAGCCAACGACAGGGTAGTCAAGAGACCCAGTACTTC. Translated: CASSQRQGSQETQYF.

The rearrangement uses TRBV5-4 and TRBJ2-1; 10 nucleotides match TRBD2. The CDR3 covers 21 residues. J was trimmed by 2 bases and V by 3 bases; bases with no gene match: 20. Germline CDR1 is SGHNT and CDR2 is YYREEE (reference sequence). CDR3 protein: CASSSKGGLSSGSVAYNEQFF. The CDR3 nucleotides read TGTGCCAGCAGCTCCAAAGGGGGTTTGTCTAGCGGGAGTGTTGCCTACAATGAGCAGTTCTTC.

This clonotype was seen only a few times. The V gene is TRBV10-3, the J gene TRBJ2-1, with D tentatively TRBD2 (6 bases). V was shortened by 4 bases and J by 0 bases, with 10 bases between the two germline ends. Germline V gene sequence: CDR1 ENHRY, CDR2 SYGVKD. There are 15 residues in the CDR3. In DNA, the CDR3 is TGTGCCATCAGTGTATACGGGAGCTCCTACAATGAGCAGTTCTTC. This codes for CAISVYGSSYNEQFF.

This clonotype came up a few times. The chain carries TRBV20-1 and TRBJ2-7, with a possible D match to TRBD1 (6 bases). CDR3 length: 13 residues. Germline loops: CDR1 DFQATT, CDR2 SNEGSKA (reference sequence). V was cut by 2 bases and J by 7 bases, with 15 bases left in between. The CDR3 nucleotides read TGCAGTGCTAGACCGGGGTCGAGGGGGGAGCAGTACTTC. Residues: CSARPGSRGEQYF.

The rearrangement uses TRBV14 and TRBJ2-1; 9 bases line up with TRBD2. The V segment lost 2 bases and the J segment 13 bases; nucleotides outside the gene matches: 3. Germline V gene sequence: CDR1 SGHDN, CDR2 FVKESK. CDR3 size: 12 residues. CDR3 sequence: CASSQYSGGQFF. Written as DNA, the CDR3 is TGTGCCAGCAGCCAATATAGCGGGGGCCAGTTCTTC.

V is TRBV5-1 and J is TRBJ2-1; no definite D call. Germline values: CDR1 SGHRS, CDR2 YFSETQ. The ends were cut back, 2 bases at V and 5 bases at J, with 11 bases in the middle. The CDR3 covers 14 residues. DNA for the CDR3: TGCGCCAGCAGCTTAGGAGAAAGTAACAATGAGCAGTTCTTC. Protein product: CASSLGESNNEQFF. Using reference TRBV5-1 and TRBJ2-1 for the parts outside the CDR3, the full variable domain is KAGVTQTPRYLIKTRGQQVTLSCSPISGHRSVSWYQQTPGQGLQFLFEYFSETQRNKGNFPGRFSGRQFSNSRSEMNVSTLELGDSALYLCASSLGESNNEQFFGPGTRLTVL.

In this sample, this clonotype turned up many times. V usage is TRBV4-3 and J usage is TRBJ2-1, with 8 bases matching TRBD2. The CDR3 contains 17 residues. CDR1 is LGHNA, CDR2 YSLEER, per germline. The trim removed 0 bases at V and 4 bases at J, leaving 8 bases unmatched. The CDR3 spells CASSQDLGTSSYNEQFF. Here the CDR3 DNA reads TGCGCCAGCAGCCAAGATTTGGGGACTAGTTCTTACAATGAGCAGTTCTTC.